This T cell receptor (beta chain) was captured by sequencing in a study of cytomegalovirus exposure and HLA in healthy donors (dated by TCRdb to about 2017). Context from the whole study: According to an earlier analysis of around 600 of the donors, about 180 million T cells yielded 120 million or so unique TCR beta sequences and approximately 280 Gb of sequence data. An early release that covered roughly 600 HLA-typed donors contained around 300 gigabases of sequencing data and 70 million to 100 million unique TCR sequences. Of the 398 genotyped donors, 65% to 90% were placed in the genetic ancestry cluster associated with self-reported Caucasian donors. The study was designed to test whether signatures of past pathogen exposure could be identified by cataloging public T cell receptors. The study profiled the T cell repertoires of about 720 subjects by immunosequencing and related them to cytomegalovirus serostatus. Along with the approximately 650-subject first cohort, a separate validation cohort of over 90 different subjects was used. To predict cytomegalovirus infection status, the study brought together high-throughput TCR immunosequencing, statistical association of individual TCRs with disease status, and machine learning. In a later analysis, previously published TCR beta repertoires from several hundred donors were re-analyzed and high-resolution HLA genotyping was added so that TCR occurrence patterns could be studied. In the later analysis, no new phenotypic data were used to find candidate immune exposures; instead, reliance was placed on TCR beta sequences and their occurrence across donors. An earlier analysis of some 500 of the donors applied high-throughput TCR beta sequencing to assess whether each TCR beta V gene segment acted as functional or pseudogenic. Alongside the repertoire data, information on donor age, sex, ethnicity and CMV serostatus was compiled. Genome-wide SNP genotypes for about three fifths of the 666 donors were used in a later genetic analysis, which treated that subset as a discovery cohort. All discovery cohort repertoires had been generated on a single sequencing platform. Both class I and class II loci were covered by HLA typing, at four-digit resolution. Typing coverage varied by locus: roughly 629-630 donors for A, B, C, DRB1 and DQB1; under 550 for DQA1; nearly 610 for DPA1; under 490 for DPB1. Roughly 5 DR-DQ haplotypes were handled as single units for association and clustering, since linkage in the cohort was strong. On average, approximately 250,000 unique TCR beta nucleotide sequences were sequenced per donor among about 400 genotyped donors of the cohort, with approximately 18% of those sequences being non-productive. Study-wide findings and limitations: The study gave a list of about 150 TCR beta chains associated with cytomegalovirus. According to a later analysis, parvovirus B19, influenza, CMV and Epstein-Barr virus appeared linked to several top co-occurrence clusters. CMV serostatus was the only immune exposure information available for the cohort. In a later analysis, HLA-associated TCR beta chains showed more clonal expansion and lower generation probabilities than non-associated chains that were equally common. Across donors, most TCR sequences were observed very rarely, whereas some public TCRs were present in many individuals. The presence/absence analyses assumed that sequencing depth was roughly uniform across donors, and that assumption may not be true. Some IMGT-functional V segments, including TRBV6-2 and TRBV6-3, could not be told apart with the 87-base-pair reads, so those segments were excluded. The authors suggested that the approach could potentially be generalized to other disease states and immunological phenotypes. Assigning TCR associations to individual alleles was difficult when HLA alleles, especially DR and DQ, strongly co-occurred. A further reported finding was that TCR beta sequences accurately predicted the HLA-A and HLA-B alleles for most subjects in the first cohort. Roughly 15 rarely observed V segments, including chromosome 9 orphons, were excluded from the earlier analysis of approximately 500 of the donors because counts were too low. In a later genetic analysis, fewer N-insertions in productive TCRs were reported among donors in an Asian-associated ancestry cluster than the roughly 640-donor mean. Broadly in line with IMGT annotations, most TCR beta V segments showed up in productive rearrangements about 87% or about 30% of the time in an earlier analysis of several hundred of the donors. Because HLA typing was missing for some donors at each locus, association tests included only the typed subset. In this cohort, only TCR beta chains were sequenced, and detectable features were limited by the absence of alpha or paired-chain data. A cluster of highly shared sequence variants was judged likely to be a technical artifact of the sequencing pipeline. V-gene and J-gene trimming of TCR beta chains was associated with a missense DCLRE1C variant in a later genetic analysis, and the association was replicated in an independent cohort. The classifier was reported to diagnose cytomegalovirus status with high specificity and sensitivity in both the original cohort and the validation cohort. In a later analysis, the rate of TCR association differed among HLA loci, with DRB1 alleles having the most associated TCRs and HLA-C alleles having the fewest. A few of the identified cytomegalovirus-associated TCR beta chains were confirmed in vitro to be specific for cytomegalovirus antigens. A later analysis associated about 16,000 TCR beta sequences with specific HLA alleles at a false discovery rate of 0.05. Most CMV-associated TCR beta chains appeared to be HLA-restricted in a later analysis, and the HLA associations seemed to be driven largely by CMV exposure. Correlated functional status among segregating V segments might be attributable to linkage disequilibrium, but an unknown experimental factor could not be ruled out.

The germline V and J ends show losses of 11 bases and 3 bases respectively, and no gene match explains 12 bases of the junction. Sequences WSHSY (CDR1) and SAAADI (CDR2) are obtained from the germline V gene. The CDR3 goes from the cysteine to the phenylalanine over 16 residues. The sequence is cut down to CDR3 DNA, 48 bases in frame from base 1. The cohort comprised some 730 healthy bone marrow donors. At the time of sampling, all cohort members were nominally healthy, though unrecorded immune exposures were likely present. The donor was CMV seropositive and was included in the group of 250 to 300 seropositive cohort members. A peripheral blood sample was provided by each donor, and peripheral blood mononuclear cells were used for TCR beta sequencing. The Qiagen DNeasy Blood Extraction Kit was used to extract genomic DNA from the blood cell samples. This clone was recorded a few times. What this receptor recognizes is not known. Within one base of it there is no much larger clone, and no base qualities were kept.

The library was generated by the immunoSEQ multiplex PCR assay. The multiplex PCR relied on a mix of 60 forward primers for TCR Vbeta segments and 13 reverse primers for TCR Jbeta segments. A multiplex PCR assay on genomic DNA amplified the CDR3 region of rearranged TCR beta genes. On the Illumina HiSeq System, the amplified TCR beta libraries were sequenced as 87-base-pair reads. The paper's data handling went like this. Across the 600 to 700 repertoires, a later analysis counted 75 million to 90 million unique TCR beta chains, 9.5 million to 12 million of which were shared by at least two donors. A nearest-neighbor algorithm error-corrected the raw reads and collapsed the reads into unique sequences, merging closely related sequences to remove PCR and sequencing errors. To assign V, D and J gene segments, CDR3 sequences were aligned to IMGT reference sequences. For a sequence to be retained, a match of at least six nucleotides to both a V gene segment and a J gene segment was required. A rearrangement was called productive if the CDR3 had no stop codons and remained in frame with V and J, and every other rearrangement was called non-productive. CDR3 was defined according to IMGT convention as the region running from the second conserved V-encoded cysteine to the conserved J-encoded phenylalanine. Sequences without an unambiguous match to a single V gene segment were excluded from the earlier analysis of 450 to 650 of the donors. In an earlier analysis of approximately 590 of the donors, V segments were called functional above 56.7% productive rearrangements and were called segregating when the between-donor standard deviation exceeded 5%. A statistical classification framework was built for diagnosing cytomegalovirus status from the catalog of TCR beta chain sequences. In a later analysis, TCR nucleotide sequences were compared against IMGT/GENE-DB human TR gene sequences so that V and J genes could be assigned. A later analysis assigned CDR3 sequences and most-parsimonious VDJ recombination scenarios with the TCRdist pipeline. In a later analysis, each TCR beta chain was defined by its CDR3 amino acid sequence together with its V-gene family, and reads without a unique V-gene family were excluded. In a later analysis, around 600 highly shared, low-generation-probability nucleotide sequences were removed to address suspected cross-contamination and a sequencing artifact. In a later analysis, a clonal expansion index was calculated for each public chain from normalized within-repertoire ranks of inferred template counts. Generation probabilities in a later analysis came from a VDJ recombination model fitted to out-of-frame rearrangements, and those results were checked against IGoR. Hypergeometric tests were used in a later analysis to score TCR-TCR, TCR-HLA and TCR-CMV co-occurrence, with a repertoire-size bias correction applied to the TCR pairs. A later analysis estimated false discovery rates by permuting HLA or CMV assignments 20 times. In a later analysis, co-occurring TCRs were grouped with DBSCAN, and TCRdist sequence similarity was added when clustering was performed within HLA-allele-positive subsets. Repertoires with fewer than 30,000 or more than 120,000 public chains were left out of co-occurrence clustering, as were a few repertoires with anomalous nucleotide sharing. TCRdb took over this immuneACCESS table, retaining in-frame rearrangements with V and J assigned. Such tables are incomplete; in checked studies, under half of the missing clones stem from an unresolved V gene, and the remainder is unexplained. The V and J calls and clone size come from that table; D and trimming were worked out from the DNA. The sample data list approximately 180,000 clones, and roughly 13% of these were observed just once. 7.5% to 10% of the sample goes to the ten largest clones.

This sequence originates from a man aged 50 or older in good health and CMV-seropositive. The chain couples TRBV10-2 to TRBJ2-2; TRBD1 fits 10 bases in the junction. Material: PBMCs. Here the CDR3 is given as CAVRDRGIGYTGELFF. The base sequence is TGCGCCGTCCGGGACAGGGGTATTGGGTACACCGGGGAGCTGTTTTTT.